This TCR beta chain derives from a study of T cell repertoires in cytomegalovirus infection. About the research overall: Selection of CMV epitopes for the study included recently identified HLA-C-restricted and well-studied HLA-B-restricted ones. Both a matching HLA type and CMV infection were indicated by public TCR beta signatures.

Findings and limits, study-wide: The ex vivo response showed dominance by HLA-C-restricted CMV-specific TCR beta clonotypes.

Each CDR3 protein is one row after TCRdb ran MiXCR on the reads. The table shows roughly 990,000 distinct CDR3 sequences, with around 30% occurring only once. This CDR3 has 14 residues. From germline, CDR1 is MNHEY and CDR2 SVGEGT. V lost 6 bases, J lost 4 bases, and 15 bases lay in between. This clonotype was counted between two and nine times. Its cognate antigen is unknown. The sequenced sample was cultured CD8+ T cells from PBMCs, obtained from culture after CMV antigen stimulation. This TCR came from a human donor in good health (CMV status not recorded). Some clones in this sample may be carry-over from other donors' samples. The V call is TRBV6-2 or TRBV6-3, the J call TRBJ1-2; maybe TRBD1 (5 bases). In DNA, the CDR3 is TGTGCCAGCAGCCCCGGGACGCTCCCCTATGGCTACACCTTC. It specifies CASSPGTLPYGYTF.